This T cell receptor (beta chain) was sequenced during a study of cytomegalovirus exposure and HLA in healthy donors. Study-wide points: Common viral pathogens seemed to be connected with several of the most significant clusters, according to a later analysis.

Germline loops: CDR1 SGHTA, CDR2 FQGNSA. Trimming pared 1 base from V and 1 base from J, leaving 9 bases between. This CDR3 has 15 amino acids. As concerns this clone: Its cognate antigen is unknown.

PCR was performed using 60 Vbeta and 13 Jbeta primers. Generated by immunoSEQ multiplex PCR, the TCRdb table keeps only in-frame clones and is missing some. Its clone listing holds about 82,000 clones. The sequence came from a woman aged 30 to 39 in good health and CMV-seronegative. The chain has TRBV7-2 and TRBJ2-3; D may be TRBD2 (7 bases). Sequencing input: PBMCs. The CDR3 DNA reads as TGTGCCAGCAGCTTAGAGGGGGGGCGCACAGATACGCAGTATTTT. It yields the protein CASSLEGGRTDTQYF.